This T cell receptor beta chain was documented in a study of CD8 T cells in ankylosing spondylitis. Study-level findings and limits: Disease-linked clones were found to be CD8+ and relatively rare in peripheral blood. Disease-associated clones were reportedly significantly overrepresented in matched ankylosing spondylitis synovial fluid. One TCR beta motif, made up of several highly homologous variants, appeared characteristic of ankylosing spondylitis blood.

V lost 7 bases, J lost 1 base, and 9 bases stayed unmatched. CDR3 size: 16 residues. Per the germline V gene, CDR1 is KGHDR and CDR2 is SFDVKD. A word on this clonotype: Antigen unknown.

Preparation of TCR beta libraries was done by quantitative 5'-RACE with molecular barcodes. TCRdb called the 5' RACE reads again in MiXCR, with one record for every CDR3 protein. The sample holds about 160,000 distinct CDR3 sequences, around 18% seen once. The sample taken for sequencing was blood, either unsorted or a sorted T cell fraction (not recorded which). This clonotype originated in a male donor with ankylosing spondylitis or in good health (not recorded which). This sequence joins TRBV24-1 and TRBJ2-1; TRBD2 aligns across 7 bases. Here the CDR3 reads CATSEPSGPSYNEQFF. The CDR3 bases are TGTGCCACCAGCGAACCTAGCGGACCTTCCTACAATGAGCAGTTCTTC.